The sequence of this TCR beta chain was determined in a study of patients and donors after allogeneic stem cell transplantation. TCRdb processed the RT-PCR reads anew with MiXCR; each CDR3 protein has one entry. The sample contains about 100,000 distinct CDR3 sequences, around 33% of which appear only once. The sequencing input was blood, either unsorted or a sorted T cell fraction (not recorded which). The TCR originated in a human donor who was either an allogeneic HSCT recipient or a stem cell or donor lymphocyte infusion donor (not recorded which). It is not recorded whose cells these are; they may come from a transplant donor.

The CDR3 spells CASSLRGDLPPNEQFF. The CDR3 DNA reads TGTGCCAGCAGTTTAAGGGGGGATCTACCCCCGAATGAGCAGTTCTTC. V gene TRBV27 combines with J gene TRBJ2-1; D is possibly TRBD1 or TRBD2 (6 bases each). With 2 bases removed from V and 7 bases from J, the gap between germline ends came to 18 bases. Germline-derived CDR1 and CDR2 are MNHEY and SMNVEV (reference sequence). The CDR3 covers 16 residues.